Below are 25 T cell receptor beta chains sequenced from a single sample in a study of naive and memory T cell subsets. A UMI-containing oligonucleotide was joined by 3' ligation to the TCR cDNA template. Amplification of ligated cDNA took four PCR rounds with SP2 and nested alpha and beta constant primers. TCRdb recomputed calls from the 5' RACE reads with MiXCR, one row per CDR3 protein. This sample yields 25,000 to 35,000 distinct CDR3 sequences, of which roughly 17% are seen a single time; around 2.6% belongs to the top ten. Source of these receptors: a female donor in good health.

This clonotype is medium-sized. This chain uses TRBV20-1 with TRBJ2-3, with 15 bases identical to TRBD2. Germline trimming cut 1 base from V and 2 bases from J; bases unmatched to any gene: 7. Per the germline V gene, CDR1 is DFQATT and CDR2 is SNEGSKA (reference sequence). CDR3 length equals 18 residues. The CDR3 sequence is CSARGGGLAGGPTDTQYF. The CDR3 DNA reads as TGCAGTGCTAGAGGAGGGGGACTAGCGGGGGGCCCCACAGATACGCAGTATTTT.

This CDR3 reads CSARDGKDIQETQYF. The DNA for the CDR3 is TGCAGTGCTAGAGATGGGAAGGACATACAAGAGACCCAGTACTTC. The chain is built from TRBV20-1 and TRBJ2-5; tentative D call: TRBD1 (5 bases). The CDR3 consists of 15 residues. The ends were cut back, 0 bases at V and 2 bases at J, with 13 bases in the middle. Germline loops: CDR1 DFQATT, CDR2 SNEGSKA (reference sequence).

V usage is TRBV5-1 and J usage is TRBJ1-2; 9 bases map to TRBD1. V trimming: 4 bases; J trimming: 5 bases; junction bases outside the gene matches: 6. From germline, CDR1 is SGHRS and CDR2 YFSETQ. The CDR3 spans 14 residues. In DNA form, the CDR3 reads TGCGCCAGCAGCACGGGACAGGGAAAATATGGCTACACCTTC. It specifies CASSTGQGKYGYTF.

This clonotype turned up a few times. The chain combines TRBV5-1 with TRBJ2-1; D possibly uses TRBD1 or TRBD2 (6 bases each). Germline V CDR1 and CDR2: SGHRS, YFSETQ. The CDR3 runs 14 residues. The V and J ends lost 0 bases and 8 bases respectively, with 12 bases between them. CDR3 nucleotide sequence: TGCGCCAGCAGCTTGGAGGGGGGTTGGGATGAGCAGTTCTTC. Residues: CASSLEGGWDEQFF.

The sample holds a few counts of this clonotype. V usage is TRBV20-1 and J usage is TRBJ1-2; the D gene is possibly TRBD1 (6 bases). The CDR3 consists of 15 residues. Between the trimmed V and J ends, which lost 2 bases and 2 bases, there was a span of 15 bases. The germline CDR1 and CDR2 sequences are DFQATT and SNEGSKA (reference sequence). This CDR3 is CSARNPETGNYGYTF. In DNA form, the CDR3 reads TGCAGTGCTAGAAACCCGGAGACAGGAAACTATGGCTACACCTTC.

This clonotype was seen ten or more times. V and J are TRBV6-5 and TRBJ1-1; D remains ambiguous. The CDR3 extends over 12 amino acids. V shed 2 bases and J shed 2 bases, with 3 bases lying between them. Germline lookup yields CDR1 MNHEY and CDR2 SVGAGI. The chain's CDR3 is CASSYTNTEAFF. The CDR3 bases are TGTGCCAGCAGTTACACAAACACTGAAGCTTTCTTT.

This clonotype qualifies as medium-sized. The rearrangement joins TRBV7-9 to TRBJ2-1; D uncertain. With 3 bases removed from V and 4 bases from J, the gap between germline ends came to 13 bases. Germline values: CDR1 SEHNR, CDR2 FQNEAQ (reference sequence). There are 15 residues in the CDR3. CDR3 DNA sequence: TGTGCCAGCAGCTTTAGCTTTACTCAGTACAATGAGCAGTTCTTC. Translation: CASSFSFTQYNEQFF.

This clonotype was seen only a few times. The rearrangement links TRBV20-1 to TRBJ2-2; 8 nucleotides match TRBD2. Germline V gene data show CDR1 as DFQATT and CDR2 as SNEGSKA (reference sequence). The V and J ends lost 5 bases and 5 bases, in that order; junction bases with no gene match: 13. The CDR3 consists of 16 residues. The CDR3 sequence: CSAPNLGGGRTGELFF. In DNA form, the CDR3 reads TGCAGTGCTCCTAACTTGGGCGGGGGGCGAACCGGGGAGCTGTTTTTT.

This clonotype was observed many times. CDR3 sequence (DNA): TGCAGCGTCGACAAGACTAGCGGGGGGGCGGGAGATACGCAGTATTTT. Amino acids: CSVDKTSGGAGDTQYF. V gene TRBV29-1 combines with J gene TRBJ2-3, with 14 bases aligning to TRBD2. Germline V gene data show CDR1 as SQVTM and CDR2 as ANQGSEA. V lost 6 bases and J lost 5; bases outside the gene matches: 10. CDR3 size: 16 residues.

This chain connects TRBV29-1 to TRBJ2-5; TRBD1 is a possible D gene (6 bases). Germline CDR1 is SQVTM and CDR2 is ANQGSEA. This CDR3 region has 11 residues. Trimming removed 5 bases at V and 6 bases at J, with 10 bases between. Here the CDR3 reads CSVSWGQTQYF. The CDR3 DNA reads TGCAGCGTTTCCTGGGGGCAGACCCAGTACTTC.

This clonotype was observed at least ten times. The rearrangement links TRBV6-5 to TRBJ1-2, with TRBD1 identical over 9 bases. CDR1 and CDR2 from the germline V gene are MNHEY and SVGAGI. The V and J ends lost 6 bases and 5 bases, in that order; junction bases with no gene match: 4. The CDR3 is 13 residues long. CDR3 in amino acids: CASRAGTGYGYTF. The CDR3 DNA is TGTGCCAGCAGGGCCGGGACAGGGTATGGCTACACCTTC.

In this sample, this clonotype is medium-sized. This sequence joins TRBV20-1 and TRBJ2-2, with 10 nucleotides matching TRBD1. J lost 2 bases, V lost 6 bases, and 9 bases had no gene match. Germline values: CDR1 DFQATT, CDR2 SNEGSKA (reference sequence). The CDR3 totals 16 residues. The DNA for the CDR3 is TGCAGTGCCCTTTCGGGACAGGGGTTTAACACCGGGGAGCTGTTTTTT. It encodes CSALSGQGFNTGELFF.

The chain is built from TRBV25-1 and TRBJ2-5, with D possibly TRBD2 on 6 matching bases. V was pared by 1 base and J by 4 bases, with 7 bases between. CDR1 and CDR2 from the germline V gene are MGHDK and SYGVNS. This CDR3 has 13 amino acids. The CDR3 DNA reads as TGTGCCAGCAGTGAATGGGGAGGAGAGACCCAGTACTTC. This translates into CASSEWGGETQYF.

This clonotype was counted only a few times. This chain joins TRBV12-3 or TRBV12-4 and TRBJ1-2; 9 nucleotides agree with TRBD1. CDR3 length: 13 amino acids. V was pared by 6 bases and J by 4 bases, with 3 bases of the junction left unmatched. The CDR3 region is CASRGQGGYGYTF. Written as DNA, the CDR3 is TGTGCCAGCAGGGGACAGGGAGGCTATGGCTACACCTTC.

This clonotype was observed many times. This chain links TRBV7-9 with TRBJ2-7; 7 bases agree with TRBD1. V lost 4 bases, J lost 2 bases, and 5 bases stayed unmatched. Germline lookup yields CDR1 SEHNR and CDR2 FQNEAQ (reference sequence). The CDR3 covers 14 residues. The CDR3 region is CASSYPQGTYEQYF. The CDR3 coding sequence is TGTGCCAGCAGCTACCCACAGGGGACCTACGAGCAGTACTTC.

There are many counts of this clonotype. V and J are TRBV6-5 and TRBJ2-5, with no clear D. Germline V gives CDR1 MNHEY, CDR2 SVGAGI. V lost 6 bases and J lost 4, with 6 bases in between. The CDR3 extends over 11 amino acids. The CDR3 reads CASRIGETQYF. The CDR3 coding sequence is TGTGCCAGCAGGATCGGAGAGACCCAGTACTTC.

In its sample, this clonotype was seen a few times. V and J are TRBV5-6 and TRBJ2-7, with a weak D call TRBD1 (6 bases). CDR1 is SGHDT, CDR2 YYEEEE, per germline. The CDR3 is 16 residues long. Trimming took off 2 bases at V and 1 base at J, with 16 bases between the two ends. The CDR3 reads CASSFGTGSRSYEQYF. The DNA of the CDR3 is TGTGCCAGCAGCTTCGGAACAGGGTCCCGGTCCTACGAGCAGTACTTC.

This clonotype appeared once. The chain links TRBV7-9 to TRBJ1-2, with TRBD1 matching 10 bases. Germline CDR1 and CDR2: SEHNR and FQNEAQ (reference sequence). The CDR3 is made up of 18 amino acids. Losses at the gene ends were 3 bases for V and 2 bases for J; bases not matched to a gene: 12. CDR3 sequence: CASSLVHGTGAINYGYTF. The CDR3 DNA reads as TGTGCCAGCAGCTTGGTTCACGGGACAGGGGCAATCAACTATGGCTACACCTTC.

Sample share makes this clonotype medium-sized. The DNA of the CDR3 is TGTGCCAGCTCACCCAACCTCCACAGGGGTCGAGCTAACTATGGCTACACCTTC. Translation: CASSPNLHRGRANYGYTF. The chain combines TRBV18 with TRBJ1-2, with 7 bases that match TRBD1. Germline lookup yields CDR1 KGHSH and CDR2 LQKENI. V was pared by 3 bases and J by 0 bases, with 13 bases of the junction left unmatched. The CDR3 runs 18 residues.

The chain employs TRBV6-6 and TRBJ2-3; D call uncertain. This CDR3 has 14 amino acids. Trimming removed 2 bases from V and 0 bases from J, with 6 bases in between. Looked up from germline, CDR1 is MNHNY and CDR2 is SVGAGI (reference sequence). The DNA for the CDR3 is TGTGCCAGCAGTTACGGGCTGAGCACAGATACGCAGTATTTT. As protein: CASSYGLSTDTQYF.

This clonotype appeared many times. This chain uses TRBV6-5 with TRBJ2-6; no firm D call. V shed 7 bases and J shed 1 base, with 8 bases lying between them. The CDR3 loop spans 14 amino acids. Germline V gives CDR1 MNHEY, CDR2 SVGAGI. The CDR3 region is CASNKTSGANVLTF. The CDR3 DNA is TGTGCCAGCAACAAGACATCTGGGGCCAACGTCCTGACTTTC.

The chain couples TRBV6-5 to TRBJ2-2, with D possibly TRBD2 on 6 matching bases. Germline CDR1 and CDR2: MNHEY and SVGAGI. The CDR3 consists of 16 residues. V shed 5 bases and J shed 6 bases, with 19 bases lying between them. DNA for the CDR3: TGTGCCAGCAGTGGGGGACTGCTAATTTCTGCCGGGGAGCTGTTTTTT. Protein sequence: CASSGGLLISAGELFF.

This clonotype was found many times. The chain combines TRBV12-3 or TRBV12-4 with TRBJ2-7; no reliable D call. V was cut by 2 bases and J by 6 bases, with 11 bases left in between. CDR3 size: 13 residues. This CDR3 reads CASSLRRRGEQYF. The CDR3 DNA reads as TGTGCCAGCAGTTTACGCCGACGAGGCGAGCAGTACTTC.

This clonotype has more than one count but fewer than ten. The junction departs from germline at one end; a sequencing error may be responsible. The chain is built from TRBV7-8 and TRBJ2-5, with unresolved D. CDR3 length equals 11 residues. CDR1 is SGHVS, CDR2 FQNEAQ, per germline. CDR3 sequence (DNA): TGTGCCAGCAGTTACCAGGAGACCCAGTACTTC. Amino acid sequence: CASSYQETQYF.

The chain employs TRBV9 and TRBJ2-2; perhaps TRBD1 as D (5 bases). V was shortened by 3 bases and J by 1 base, with 16 bases between the two germline ends. The CDR3 has 17 amino acids. Germline V gives CDR1 SGDLS, CDR2 YYNGEE. CDR3 sequence (DNA): TGTGCCAGCAGCGAGGCGGTACGGACACTGAACACCGGGGAGCTGTTTTTT. The encoded protein is CASSEAVRTLNTGELFF.